Listed below are T cell receptor beta chains from one sample, sequenced in a study of blood T cells in healthy people across ages. TCRdb analysed the 5' RACE reads with MiXCR anew, one entry per CDR3 protein. The sample has some 730,000 distinct CDR3 sequences; 20% to 25% are singletons. Sequencing was done on a sample of blood. These receptor sequences come from a man in his 70s in good health. The CDR3 runs from the conserved cysteine through the conserved F or W. The D gene is left open where the match is weak. Some rows have no size entry. The others give once, few or many, or a class for an expanded clone.

TGTGCCAGCAGCCAGGGGCAGACCGGGTATGGCTACACCTTC,CASSQGQTGYGYTF,-,TRBJ1-2,TRBV6-6,few
TGCGCCAGCAGCCCCCTTCCGGGACAGAAAGACATTCAGTACTTC,CASSPLPGQKDIQYF,TRBD1,TRBJ2-4,TRBV5-1,-
TGTGCCAGCAGCCGTCTTACGAACCAAGAGACCCAGTACTTC,CASSRLTNQETQYF,-,TRBJ2-5,TRBV11-2,-
TGCAGTGTTTATAAGGTTAACACCGGGGAGCTGTTTTTT,CSVYKVNTGELFF,-,TRBJ2-2,TRBV29-1,-
TGTGCCAGCAACAATTCAGGGCAGGGTGGCTACACCTTC,CASNNSGQGGYTF,-,TRBJ1-2,TRBV21-1,many
TGTGCCAGCAGCTCTCCGAGGACTAGCGGGGGGGTAAACAATGAGCAGCTCTTC,CASSSPRTSGGVNNEQLF,TRBD2,TRBJ2-1,TRBV7-2,few
TGTGCCAGCAGCTTCGGGCAAGCGGGAGGAAACACAGATACGCAGTATTTT,CASSFGQAGGNTDTQYF,TRBD2,TRBJ2-3,TRBV13,-
TGTGCCAGCAGCCCAGCACGGGGCACGGAGACCCAGTACTTC,CASSPARGTETQYF,-,TRBJ2-5,TRBV7-2,few
TGCGCCAGCAGCCAAGATGGCAGAGGGGTTTACCAAGAGACCCAGTACTTC,CASSQDGRGVYQETQYF,-,TRBJ2-5,TRBV4-3,few
TGTGCCTGCCAAGCGACAAACGGCTATGGCTACACCTTC,CACQATNGYGYTF,-,TRBJ1-2,TRBV6-1,-
TGTGCCAGCAGCTTTAAAAGGACTAGCGGGACCCAAGAGACCCAGTACTTC,CASSFKRTSGTQETQYF,TRBD2,TRBJ2-5,TRBV5-4,-
TGTGCCAGCAGATGGGGAACAGGACCCCTAGCGAATGAGCAGTTCTTC,CASRWGTGPLANEQFF,-,TRBJ2-1,TRBV12-3/TRBV12-4,-
TGCAGCGCTGTCTACAGTATACAAGAGACCCAGTACTTC,CSAVYSIQETQYF,-,TRBJ2-5,TRBV29-1,-
TGCGCCAGCAGCCCTGGAACCGGGGGACGAAGCAATCAGCCCCAGCATTTT,CASSPGTGGRSNQPQHF,-,TRBJ1-5,TRBV5-1,few
TGCAGCGTTGAACGTTCGGTAGGCCGTACATACGAGCAGTACTTC,CSVERSVGRTYEQYF,-,TRBJ2-7,TRBV29-1,-
TGTGCCGGTAGTAGGCAAACAGGGTCGTACAATGAGCAGTTCTTC,CAGSRQTGSYNEQFF,-,TRBJ2-1,TRBV19,-
TGTGCCAGCAGTTTGGAGTGGAGCAATCAGCCCCAGCATTTT,CASSLEWSNQPQHF,-,TRBJ1-5,TRBV27,-
TGCAGTGCTAGACCCTATAGCGGGCCTTACAATGAGCAGTTCTTC,CSARPYSGPYNEQFF,TRBD2,TRBJ2-1,TRBV20-1,-
TGCGCCAGCAGACTCCAGGGGAGGAAGTACAATGAGCAGTTCTTC,CASRLQGRKYNEQFF,-,TRBJ2-1,TRBV5-1,-
TGTGCCAGTAGTATGGCGCAGGGGATCACTGAAGCTTTCTTT,CASSMAQGITEAFF,-,TRBJ1-1,TRBV19,-
TGCAGCGTTGAGGCATCCTTAACTACTGAAGCTTTCTTT,CSVEASLTTEAFF,-,TRBJ1-1,TRBV29-1,few
TGTGCCAGCAGTCGCGACAGATTGGGGACCCAGTACTTC,CASSRDRLGTQYF,-,TRBJ2-5,TRBV6-5,few
TGCAGCGTTGTTTGGTGGACTACCGATACGCTGTATTTT,CSVVWWTTDTLYF,-,TRBJ2-3,TRBV29-1,few
TGTGCCAGCAGCCGAACCGCGGCCTCCTACAATGAGCAGTTCTTC,CASSRTAASYNEQFF,-,TRBJ2-1,TRBV7-2,few
TGTGCCAGCAGTAGCTTTGACAGGCTAGCCAAAAACATTCAGTACTTC,CASSSFDRLAKNIQYF,-,TRBJ2-4,TRBV2,few
TGTGCCAGCAGCCACCAGACAGCGGCTTTCTTT,CASSHQTAAFF,-,TRBJ1-1,TRBV3-1,few
TGTGCCAGCAGCCCGAGACTGTGGGGCAATCAGCCCCAGCATTTT,CASSPRLWGNQPQHF,-,TRBJ1-5,TRBV7-2,few
TGTGCCAGCAGCACACGGACTAACCTCAATGAGCAGTTCTTC,CASSTRTNLNEQFF,-,TRBJ2-1,TRBV11-2,few
TGTGCCAGCAGTATAGCGGGAGATTTCTACAATGAGCAGTTCTTC,CASSIAGDFYNEQFF,TRBD2,TRBJ2-1,TRBV12-3/TRBV12-4,-
TGTGCCAGCAGAGACAGGGGAGAGACCCAGTACTTC,CASRDRGETQYF,TRBD1,TRBJ2-5,TRBV6-5,-
TGCAGTGCTAGGTCGGACAGGGGCCTGAATGAGCAGTTCTTC,CSARSDRGLNEQFF,TRBD1,TRBJ2-1,TRBV20-1,many
TGCGCCAGCAGCTTGAACCCCGGTCCGAACACTGAAGCTTTCTTT,CASSLNPGPNTEAFF,-,TRBJ1-1,TRBV5-1,-
TGTGCCAGCAGCCCCGGAAGCGATCTGGGCACAGATACGCAGTATTTT,CASSPGSDLGTDTQYF,-,TRBJ2-3,TRBV3-1,-
TGTGCCAGCAGCTTGACAAGGGACGAGCAGTACTTC,CASSLTRDEQYF,-,TRBJ2-7,TRBV7-9,-
TGTGCCAGCAGCCCCAGGCAGGGGACGTTTTATGAAAAACTGTTTTTT,CASSPRQGTFYEKLFF,-,TRBJ1-4,TRBV7-6,-
TGCGCCAGCAGTCAAACCTCCGTGGGGCTTACAGATACGCAGTATTTT,CASSQTSVGLTDTQYF,-,TRBJ2-3,TRBV4-1,few
TGTGCCAGCGGAGCAGATACGCAGTATTTT,CASGADTQYF,-,TRBJ2-3,TRBV27,many
TGTGCCAGCGATTTGGGGGGTCGCGCAGATACGCAGTATTTT,CASDLGGRADTQYF,-,TRBJ2-3,TRBV6-1,-
TGTGCCAGCAGTCGAGGGGGGACCAGTACGCAGTATTTT,CASSRGGTSTQYF,-,TRBJ2-3,TRBV13,few
TGTGCCAGCAGCGGACCAGGGTCCTACGAGCAGTACTTC,CASSGPGSYEQYF,-,TRBJ2-7,TRBV7-9,few
TGTGCCAGCTCGCCAACAGGGTTGAGTGGCTACACCTTC,CASSPTGLSGYTF,-,TRBJ1-2,TRBV18,-
TGCAGTGCGGGAGGGGCGTACTACGAGCAGTACTTC,CSAGGAYYEQYF,TRBD2,TRBJ2-7,TRBV20-1,few
TGTGCCAGCAGTGTCCTACAGGGGAGGTCCACCGAGCAGTACTTC,CASSVLQGRSTEQYF,-,TRBJ2-7,TRBV28,few
TGTGCCAGCTCACCAATGACGGGCTCCTACAATGAGCAGTTCTTC,CASSPMTGSYNEQFF,-,TRBJ2-1,TRBV18,-
TGCAGCGTTGAAGTGGACGAGCAGTTCTTC,CSVEVDEQFF,-,TRBJ2-1,TRBV29-1,few
TGTGCCAGCAGCCACGGACAGGTGGGAGCCGGGGAGCTGTTTTTT,CASSHGQVGAGELFF,TRBD1,TRBJ2-2,TRBV7-9,-
TGTGCCAGCACCTCGTACGGGTTTGATATCGGGGAGCTGTTTTTT,CASTSYGFDIGELFF,-,TRBJ2-2,TRBV12-3/TRBV12-4,-
TGTGCCAGCAGCTTTTGGCCGACCTACGAGCAGTACTTC,CASSFWPTYEQYF,-,TRBJ2-7,TRBV5-6,few
TGTGCCAGCAGCCAGGGTCCCCTTAGCTACGAGCAGTACTTC,CASSQGPLSYEQYF,-,TRBJ2-7,TRBV11-2,few
TGTGCCAGCAGCTTCTGGGGGGATACGCAGTATTTT,CASSFWGDTQYF,-,TRBJ2-3,TRBV7-2,many
TGTGCCAGCAGCTTAGATGGGGCAGGGGCCGGAACTAATGAAAAACTGTTTTTT,CASSLDGAGAGTNEKLFF,-,TRBJ1-4,TRBV11-2,-
TGCAGTGCCTTACAGGGTCATACGCAGTATTTT,CSALQGHTQYF,-,TRBJ2-3,TRBV20-1,few
TGCGCCAGCAGCCCGTCGACTAGCGGGAACTCCTACAATGAGCAGTTCTTC,CASSPSTSGNSYNEQFF,TRBD2,TRBJ2-1,TRBV5-1,-
TGCGCCAGCAGCCCTCTCCGGGCTCAAAGCTATTCCTACGAGCAGTACTTC,CASSPLRAQSYSYEQYF,-,TRBJ2-7,TRBV4-1,-
TGTACCAGCACCACCGGGACTAGCGTCACAGATACGCAGTATTTT,CTSTTGTSVTDTQYF,TRBD2,TRBJ2-3,TRBV3-1,-
TGTGCCAGCAGACCCGACAGGGGCGGTCGTGAAAAACTGTTTTTT,CASRPDRGGREKLFF,TRBD1,TRBJ1-4,TRBV6-6,-
TGTGCCAGCAGCTCGGACAGGGCTAAGACCCAGTACTTC,CASSSDRAKTQYF,TRBD1,TRBJ2-5,TRBV7-3,few